This is a list of T cell receptor beta chains from one sample in a study of blood T cell repertoires in COVID-19. Data came from immunoSEQ multiplex PCR; TCRdb stores just in-frame clones and leaves some out. The table records hundreds of thousands of clones, less than 90% of them present only once. The sample taken for sequencing was PBMCs or T cells enriched from blood (not recorded which). The receptor set was obtained from a woman aged 25-40 years who had recovered from COVID-19. The CDR3 runs from the conserved cysteine through the conserved F or W. The order of the fields is CDR3 protein, CDR3 DNA, V gene, clone size, J gene, D gene. D genes are given only for firm matches. Some rows mark clone size as missing; the rest say once, few, many or name a class of expanded clone.

CASSLSFGTMNLNEQYF TGTGCCAGCAGCCTAAGCTTTGGGACTATGAACCTAAACGAGCAGTACTTC TRBV14 - TRBJ2-7 TRBD2
CASSPTSGSGNEQFF TGCGCCAGCAGCCCCACTAGCGGGAGTGGCAATGAGCAGTTCTTC TRBV5-1 - TRBJ2-1 TRBD2
CASSFSGTSFATDTQYF TGTGCCAGCAGTTTCTCCGGGACTAGCTTTGCCACAGATACGCAGTATTTT TRBV27 once TRBJ2-3 TRBD2
CASSVADNEQFF TGTGCCAGCAGCGTAGCGGACAATGAGCAGTTCTTC TRBV9 - TRBJ2-1 -
CASSKGTLNTEAFF TGTGCCAGCAGCAAAGGGACTTTGAACACTGAAGCTTTCTTT TRBV7-2 - TRBJ1-1 -
CASSLLDPTDTQYF TGCGCCAGCAGTCTACTAGATCCTACAGATACGCAGTATTTT TRBV5-1 - TRBJ2-3 -
CAWSVGVRGSNEQFF TGTGCCTGGAGTGTAGGTGTGCGGGGGTCCAATGAGCAGTTCTTC TRBV30 - TRBJ2-1 TRBD2
CASRTTSGSSYNEQFF TGTGCCAGCAGAACCACTAGCGGAAGCTCCTACAATGAGCAGTTCTTC TRBV11-2 - TRBJ2-1 TRBD2
CASSQTTGQGYPPLHF TGTGCCAGCAGCCAAACCACGGGACAGGGTTATCCACCCCTCCACTTT TRBV7-9 - TRBJ1-6 TRBD1
CASSQELGRGLQPQHF TGTGCCAGCAGCCAAGAATTGGGCAGGGGGCTTCAGCCCCAGCATTTT TRBV4-2 once TRBJ1-5 TRBD1
CASSPSSPGADSYEQYF TGTGCCAGCAGCCCGAGCTCACCGGGAGCCGACTCCTACGAGCAGTACTTC TRBV7-9 - TRBJ2-7 -
CASSVDFGGRGNTIYF TGTGCCAGCAGCGTAGATTTCGGAGGAAGGGGAAACACCATATATTTT TRBV9 - TRBJ1-3 -
CASSQEATPTGGELFF TGTGCCAGCAGCCAAGAGGCCACTCCCACGGGCGGGGAGCTGTTTTTT TRBV3-1/TRBV3-2 - TRBJ2-2 -
CASTLQAGGPTGELFF TGTGCCAGCACCCTACAAGCGGGGGGCCCCACCGGGGAGCTGTTTTTT TRBV2 few TRBJ2-2 TRBD2
CASSLVATTDTQYF TGTGCCAGCAGCTTGGTCGCTACCACAGATACGCAGTATTTT TRBV5-4 - TRBJ2-3 -
CASNSDGTYEQYF TGTGCCAGCAACTCGGACGGGACCTACGAGCAGTACTTC TRBV6-5 - TRBJ2-7 -